Listed here are 32 T cell receptor beta chains from one sample, sequenced in a study of T cells in tumors after PD-1 blockade. Some clones are missing from TCRdb's copy, which holds only in-frame ones; the method was immunoSEQ multiplex PCR. Of 7,000 to 9,000 clones detected, around 69% appear once; the ten largest clones hold approximately 8.7%. This sample comprised tumor tissue, obtained after anti-PD-1 treatment. The receptor source for this set is a human donor with basal cell carcinoma.

The J gene is TRBJ2-1, the V gene TRBV4-3; the match to TRBD2 covers 9 bases. Germline V gene data show CDR1 as LGHNA and CDR2 as YSLEER. CDR3 length equals 15 residues. J gave up 5 bases and V 4 bases, and 6 bases lay outside the gene matches. The CDR3 is CASSPGLAGNNEQFF. The CDR3 DNA reads TGCGCCAGCAGCCCCGGGCTAGCGGGGAACAATGAGCAGTTCTTC.

V gene TRBV7-3 combines with J gene TRBJ1-6; D might be TRBD1 (6 bases). Germline CDR1 SGHTA, CDR2 FQGTGA. Trimming shortened V by 1 base and J by 5 bases, and 9 bases separated the two germline ends. This CDR3 contains 15 residues. This CDR3 is CASSLSGTNNSPLHF. For the CDR3, the DNA is TGTGCCAGCAGCTTAAGTGGGACAAATAATTCACCCCTCCACTTT.

The rearrangement joins TRBV2 to TRBJ2-1; 10 bases line up with TRBD2. The CDR3 extends over 15 amino acids. V gave up 5 bases and J gave up 9 bases; unmatched junction bases: 10. The germline CDR1 and CDR2 sequences are SNHLY and FYNNEI. The CDR3 protein is CASSQSGRDGGEQFF. CDR3 nucleotide sequence: TGTGCCAGCAGTCAAAGCGGGAGGGACGGGGGTGAGCAGTTCTTC.

J is TRBJ2-7 and V is TRBV5-1; D may be TRBD1 (6 bases). V was trimmed by 4 bases and J by 2 bases, leaving 16 bases between them. Germline V CDR1 and CDR2: SGHRS, YFSETQ. The CDR3 extends over 15 amino acids. The CDR3 DNA follows: TGCGCCAGCAGCATCACAGGGACGCACCCCTACGAGCAGTACTTC. This gives the protein CASSITGTHPYEQYF.

This clone was found once. The chain uses TRBV29-1 and TRBJ1-6; the D gene is possibly TRBD1 (6 bases). CDR3 length: 13 residues. Germline loops: CDR1 SQVTM, CDR2 ANQGSEA. V dropped 8 bases and J dropped 9 bases, with 17 bases sitting between them. The CDR3 reads CSKGGSYASPLHF. The CDR3 region has the DNA TGCAGCAAGGGGGGGAGTTATGCTTCACCCCTCCACTTT.

The chain uses TRBV7-3 and TRBJ2-3; tentatively, D is TRBD2 (6 bases). This CDR3 is 17 amino acids long. CDR1 and CDR2 from the germline V gene are SGHTA and FQGTGA. The germline V and J ends were trimmed by 5 bases and 1 base, with 19 bases remaining between them. DNA of the CDR3: TGTGCCAGCAGCATGTTCATCGGCGGGGCCCGCACAGATACGCAGTATTTT. This sequence encodes CASSMFIGGARTDTQYF.

The J gene is TRBJ2-5, the V gene TRBV5-4; 15 bases are shared with TRBD2. The CDR3 spans 16 residues. Germline CDR1 and CDR2: SGHNT and YYREEE (reference sequence). Unmatched junction bases numbered 6, after V lost 4 bases and J lost 5 bases. CDR3 residues: CASSLGLAGGRETQYF. As DNA, the CDR3 is TGTGCCAGCAGCCTCGGACTAGCGGGGGGGCGGGAGACCCAGTACTTC.

The chain joins TRBV2 to TRBJ2-7; the match to TRBD2 covers 9 bases. This CDR3 is built from 14 residues. Germline CDR1 SNHLY, CDR2 FYNNEI. V lost 10 bases and J lost 7; bases outside the gene matches: 14. As DNA, the CDR3 is TGTGCCACGCAGGGGTCTAGCGGGGAAAGGGAGCAGTACTTC. It is translated as CATQGSSGEREQYF.

This clone was seen more than once but under ten times. The chain uses TRBV5-6 and TRBJ1-2, with 7 bases matching TRBD1. Germline V lookup: CDR1 SGHDT, CDR2 YYEEEE. V lost 5 bases to trimming and J lost 4 bases; unmatched junction nucleotides: 2. There are 12 residues in the CDR3. The CDR3 DNA reads TGTGCCAGCAGGACAGGGACCTATGGCTACACCTTC. This sequence encodes CASRTGTYGYTF.

The rearrangement links TRBV28 to TRBJ2-3; perhaps TRBD1 as D (6 bases). Deletions cut 8 bases from V and 4 bases from J, with 19 bases between. The CDR3 totals 15 residues. CDR1 MDHEN and CDR2 SYDVKM come from the germline V gene. The CDR3 coding sequence is TGTGCCAGCCTGCCCCCTAACAGGGTCGCAGATACGCAGTATTTT. Protein sequence: CASLPPNRVADTQYF. The full variable domain, its missing parts supplied by reference TRBV28 and TRBJ2-3, is DVKVTQSSRYLVKRTGEKVFLECVQDMDHENMFWYRQDPGLGLRLIYFSYDVKMKEKGDIPEGYSVSREKKERFSLILESASTNQTSMYLCASLPPNRVADTQYFGPGTRLTVL.

This clone was observed a few times. The rearrangement joins TRBV29-1 to TRBJ2-7, with TRBD2 identical over 7 bases. The ends lost 5 bases at V and 3 bases at J; junction bases unmatched: 13. CDR1 is SQVTM, CDR2 ANQGSEA, per germline. The CDR3 totals 15 residues. CDR3 in amino acids: CSVPGRTGGNYEQYF. The CDR3 DNA sequence: TGCAGCGTTCCAGGTCGGACCGGGGGGAACTACGAGCAGTACTTC.

The rearrangement joins TRBV5-5 to TRBJ2-5, with TRBD1 identical over 9 bases. Germline V gene data show CDR1 as SGHKS and CDR2 as YYEKEE (reference sequence). Trimming at V came to 4 bases and at J to 9 bases, leaving 13 bases not matched to a gene. This CDR3 is 15 amino acids long. The CDR3 region is CASSTPGQGPKAQYF. CDR3 coding DNA: TGTGCCAGCAGCACACCGGGACAGGGACCGAAGGCCCAGTACTTC.

This clone was detected only once. The V call is TRBV27, the J call TRBJ1-4; TRBD1 is a possible D gene (6 bases). CDR3 length: 13 residues. Trimming cost V 6 bases and J 5 bases, with 10 bases left between them. Germline V lookup: CDR1 MNHEY, CDR2 SMNVEV (reference sequence). CDR3 DNA sequence: TGTGCCAGCAGGGACAGTTGGAATGAAAAACTGTTTTTT. Translated, it gives CASRDSWNEKLFF.

V is TRBV5-1 and J is TRBJ2-1; 11 bases line up with TRBD2. Germline-derived CDR1 and CDR2 are SGHRS and YFSETQ. V lost 4 bases to trimming and J lost 2 bases; unmatched junction nucleotides: 14. The CDR3 has 19 residues. The DNA for the CDR3 is TGCGCCAGCAGCGCCGGGTTAGCGGGGGGGCCGGTAACCTACAATGAGCAGTTCTTC. Residues: CASSAGLAGGPVTYNEQFF.

This clone was counted only a few times. The J gene is TRBJ2-1, the V gene TRBV4-2; 8 positions match TRBD2. V dropped 8 bases and J dropped 3; count of bases not matched to a gene: 9. The germline gives CDR1 LGHNA, CDR2 YNFKEQ. The CDR3 has 15 residues. For the CDR3, the DNA is TGTGCCAGCTGCCCTCGGGAGGGCCTCTACAATGAGCAGTTCTTC. Its translation: CASCPREGLYNEQFF.

The chain couples TRBV9 to TRBJ2-1; D might be TRBD1 (6 bases). Trimming shortened V by 5 bases and J by 0 bases, and 12 bases separated the two germline ends. Germline-derived CDR1 and CDR2 are SGDLS and YYNGEE. This CDR3 comprises 15 residues. The DNA for the CDR3 is TGTGCCAGCAGGGATTCACAGGGCTCCTACAATGAGCAGTTCTTC. It codes for CASRDSQGSYNEQFF.

As DNA, the CDR3 is TGTGCCAGCGACCTTATTACCGGGACTAGCGGGGGGCAGAGCACAGATACGCAGTATTTT. Amino acid sequence: CASDLITGTSGGQSTDTQYF. This rearrangement joins TRBV21-1 to TRBJ2-3; the listed D gene, TRBD2, was not tested against the DNA. TRBV21-1 is a known pseudogene. This CDR3 spans 20 amino acids.

Within the sample, this clone is medium-sized. The chain links TRBV19 to TRBJ1-2; the match to TRBD1 covers 8 bases. Germline loops: CDR1 LNHDA, CDR2 SQIVND (reference sequence). V trimming: 0 bases; J trimming: 4 bases; junction bases outside the gene matches: 7. The CDR3 has 16 amino acids. CDR3 protein: CASSIDHGQGTYGYTF. The CDR3 DNA sequence: TGTGCCAGTAGTATAGACCACGGACAGGGAACCTATGGCTACACCTTC.

V is TRBV9 and J is TRBJ2-7; 16 nucleotides align to TRBD2. This CDR3 is built from 19 residues. The germline V gene encodes CDR1 SGDLS and CDR2 YYNGEE. Losses at the gene ends were 5 bases for V and 3 bases for J; bases not matched to a gene: 14. The CDR3, as DNA: TGTGCCAGCAGTTCACCGGGACTAGCGGGAGGGCCGGACTACTACGAGCAGTACTTC. Amino acids: CASSSPGLAGGPDYYEQYF.

This clone is medium-sized by share. The J gene is TRBJ2-3, the V gene TRBV7-6; D is perhaps TRBD1 (6 bases). Per the germline V gene, CDR1 is SGHVS and CDR2 is FNYEAQ. This CDR3 is 14 amino acids long. V gave up 1 base and J gave up 4 bases, with 9 bases separating them. As DNA, the CDR3 is TGTGCCAGCAGCTTAGGGGGGCGCGCAGATACGCAGTATTTT. Amino acids: CASSLGGRADTQYF.

This clone was seen only once. The rearrangement links TRBV7-3 to TRBJ2-2; 11 nucleotides match TRBD2. In germline, CDR1 is SGHTA, CDR2 FQGTGA. Trimming took 5 bases from V and 4 from J; bases not matched to a gene: 9. The CDR3 spans 17 residues. The CDR3 DNA sequence: TGTGCCAGCAGCCTTACCCCGGGACTAGCGGCCACCGGGGAGCTGTTTTTT. Its protein is CASSLTPGLAATGELFF. The full variable domain, its missing parts supplied by reference TRBV7-3 and TRBJ2-2, is GAGVSQTPSNKVTEKGKYVELRCDPISGHTALYWYRQSLGQGPEFLIYFQGTGAADDSGLPNDRFFAVRPEGSVSTLKIQRTERGDSAVYLCASSLTPGLAATGELFFGEGSRLTVL.

The chain links TRBV7-2 to TRBJ2-1; possibly TRBD1 for D (6 bases). Germline V CDR1 and CDR2: SGHTA, FQGNSA. Between the trimmed V and J ends, which lost 1 base and 4 bases, there was a span of 8 bases. The CDR3 runs 14 residues. This chain's CDR3 is CASSLGTEYNEQFF. The CDR3 nucleotides read TGTGCCAGCAGCTTAGGGACAGAATACAATGAGCAGTTCTTC.

This CDR3 is CASHLAGTGELFF. DNA of the CDR3: TGTGCCAGTCATCTAGCGGGCACCGGGGAGCTGTTTTTT. The rearrangement links TRBV28 to TRBJ2-2; 8 bases map to TRBD2. CDR1 and CDR2 (germline): MDHEN, SYDVKM. CDR3 length: 13 amino acids. The J segment lost 4 bases and the V segment lost 9 bases, leaving 4 bases of the junction unmatched.

This clone was found a few times. The chain recombines TRBV12-3 or TRBV12-4 with TRBJ2-7, with D maybe TRBD1 (5 bases). The ends were cut back, 1 base at V and 6 bases at J, with 10 bases in the middle. CDR3 length: 13 residues. The CDR3 sequence: CASSLDQGSEQYF. The CDR3 coding sequence is TGTGCCAGCAGTTTAGACCAGGGCAGCGAGCAGTACTTC.

The rearrangement joins TRBV10-3 to TRBJ2-7, with 8 bases lining up with TRBD2. Germline V gene data show CDR1 as ENHRY and CDR2 as SYGVKD. Germline trimming cut 0 bases from V and 3 bases from J; bases unmatched to any gene: 7. The CDR3 loop spans 16 amino acids. The DNA for the CDR3 is TGTGCCATCAGTGAGTCCTCGGGGGGGGGCTTCTACGAGCAGTACTTC. The encoded protein is CAISESSGGGFYEQYF.

This clone was observed a few times. The chain employs TRBV9 and TRBJ1-3; 12 bases agree with TRBD1. Per the germline V gene, CDR1 is SGDLS and CDR2 is YYNGEE. Trimming took 2 bases from V and 1 from J; bases not matched to a gene: 7. The CDR3 sequence is 18 residues long. CDR3 in DNA: TGTGCCAGCAGCGTCAAATGGGACAGGGGGCTTTCTGGAAACACCATATATTTT. Its translation is CASSVKWDRGLSGNTIYF.

The chain combines TRBV5-6 with TRBJ2-5; 7 nucleotides agree with TRBD1. CDR3 length equals 17 residues. In germline, CDR1 is SGHDT, CDR2 YYEEEE. The V segment lost 2 bases and the J segment 5 bases; nucleotides outside the gene matches: 15. The CDR3 coding sequence is TGTGCCAGCAGCTTCACCGAGGGGGCAGGCCTCGCGGAGACCCAGTACTTC. Protein sequence: CASSFTEGAGLAETQYF.

This sequence joins TRBV6-2 or TRBV6-3 and TRBJ2-3; 7 bases are a match to TRBD2. V dropped 0 bases and J dropped 3; count of bases not matched to a gene: 9. Germline loops: CDR1 MNHEY, CDR2 SVGEGT. This CDR3 region has 17 residues. The CDR3 loop reads CASSYSMGGVNTDTQYF. The CDR3 DNA sequence: TGTGCCAGCAGTTACTCGATGGGGGGGGTTAATACAGATACGCAGTATTTT.

This chain links TRBV12-3 or TRBV12-4 with TRBJ1-3; maybe TRBD1 (6 bases). The CDR3 loop spans 12 amino acids. V lost 7 bases, J lost 4 bases, and 8 bases lay in between. This chain's CDR3 is CASNTGGNTIYF. Here the CDR3 DNA reads TGTGCCAGCAATACAGGGGGAAACACCATATATTTT.

The table lists this clone with a count of one. The V call is TRBV5-1, the J call TRBJ2-3; TRBD2 is a possible D gene (6 bases). The CDR3 extends over 15 amino acids. Germline V gives CDR1 SGHRS, CDR2 YFSETQ. V dropped 2 bases and J dropped 7 bases, with 17 bases sitting between them. The CDR3 DNA reads TGCGCCAGCAGCTTTGGGGGGATGGATATTAATACGCAGTATTTT. As protein: CASSFGGMDINTQYF.

The V and J genes are TRBV2 and TRBJ1-4; 9 bases agree with TRBD1. V was clipped by 0 bases and J by 5 bases; unmatched bases: 1. The CDR3 length is 15 residues. CDR1 is SNHLY and CDR2 is FYNNEI in the germline V gene. The CDR3 sequence: CASSEAGTGNEKLFF. The CDR3 coding sequence is TGTGCCAGCAGTGAAGCCGGGACAGGGAATGAAAAACTGTTTTTT.

The chain employs TRBV14 and TRBJ2-2; 8 bases are a match to TRBD2. The CDR3 runs to 20 residues. J gave up 1 base and V 1 base, and 14 bases lay outside the gene matches. Germline V gene lookup returns CDR1 SGHDN and CDR2 FVKESK. The CDR3 region is CASSQAAHHWAGGNTGELFF. CDR3 bases: TGTGCCAGCAGCCAAGCCGCTCACCACTGGGCGGGAGGGAACACCGGGGAGCTGTTTTTT.